The 23 T cell receptor beta chains below come from one sample, sequenced in a study of cytomegalovirus exposure and HLA in healthy donors. This PCR relied on a set of 60 Vbeta primers and 13 Jbeta primers. Sequencing was performed with immunoSEQ multiplex PCR; in TCRdb, only in-frame clones are kept and a portion is missing. The profile covers 180,000 or so clones, with roughly 83% appearing a single time and approximately 2.2% taken by the ten largest. Sequencing used PBMCs. The receptors derive from a woman in her 50s in good health and CMV-seronegative.

This chain joins TRBV5-4 and TRBJ1-4; D may be TRBD1 (6 bases). The CDR3 length is 16 residues. Germline V gene sequence: CDR1 SGHNT, CDR2 YYREEE (reference sequence). With 3 bases removed from V and 7 bases from J, the gap between germline ends came to 19 bases. The chain's CDR3 is CASSYGATGGFEKLFF. The CDR3 DNA reads as TGTGCCAGCAGCTACGGAGCGACAGGCGGGTTTGAAAAACTGTTTTTT.

The V call is TRBV15, the J call TRBJ2-5, with TRBD2 matching 12 bases. The CDR3 is 16 residues long. Germline-derived CDR1 and CDR2 are LNHNV and YYDKDF (reference sequence). The J segment lost 2 bases and the V segment lost 3 bases, leaving 4 bases of the junction unmatched. CDR3 sequence (DNA): TGTGCCACCAGCAGGGGACTAGCGGGCTCTCAAGAGACCCAGTACTTC. Translation gives CATSRGLAGSQETQYF.

This chain joins TRBV9 and TRBJ2-5; tentatively, D is TRBD2 (5 bases). With 0 bases removed from V and 2 bases from J, the gap between germline ends came to 14 bases. Germline CDR1 SGDLS, CDR2 YYNGEE. The CDR3 has 16 amino acids. The CDR3 DNA reads as TGTGCCAGCAGCGTAGCGGCGGTACCGGGGCAAGAGACCCAGTACTTC. It codes for CASSVAAVPGQETQYF.

V is TRBV28 and J is TRBJ1-1; 8 bases align to TRBD1. The CDR3 runs 13 residues. V was pared by 6 bases and J by 11 bases, with 11 bases of the junction left unmatched. In germline, CDR1 is MDHEN, CDR2 SYDVKM. CDR3 nucleotide sequence: TGTGCCAGCAGCTTGTACGGACAGGGAATGGCTTTCTTT. Protein sequence: CASSLYGQGMAFF.

On this clone: The CDR3 does not end in the conserved phenylalanine or tryptophan, so this is likely a read error. The limits of the CDR3 on the DNA are not certain, so only TCRdb's listed CDR3 is given. V usage is TRBV5-1 and J usage is TRBJ1-1; the table's D call of TRBD1 was not tested on the DNA. The CDR3 comprises 10 residues, both ends counted. Per the germline V gene, CDR1 is SGHRS and CDR2 is YFSETQ. The CDR3 loop reads CASSSLWGLV.

The chain employs TRBV4-3 and TRBJ2-4, with TRBD2 identical over 14 bases. The ends lost 0 bases at V and 8 bases at J; junction bases unmatched: 9. Germline assignment: CDR1 LGHNA and CDR2 YSLEER. The CDR3 is 18 amino acids. The CDR3 region is CASSQEPGTSGRIDIQYF. As DNA, the CDR3 is TGCGCCAGCAGCCAAGAGCCCGGGACTAGCGGGAGAATAGACATTCAGTACTTC.

The chain joins TRBV18 to TRBJ2-7; D is possibly TRBD1 (6 bases). CDR3 length equals 14 residues. Trimming left V 2 bases short and J 2 bases short, with 10 bases between. Germline V gene lookup returns CDR1 KGHSH and CDR2 LQKENI. The CDR3 sequence is CASSPGEGAYEQYF. The CDR3 coding sequence is TGTGCCAGCTCACCAGGAGAGGGGGCCTACGAGCAGTACTTC.

This clone was detected many times. The chain is built from TRBV4-3 and TRBJ2-7; tentatively, D is TRBD2 (5 bases). Trimming removed 3 bases from V and 3 bases from J, with 15 bases in between. CDR1 LGHNA and CDR2 YSLEER come from the germline V gene. CDR3 length: 15 amino acids. In DNA, the CDR3 is TGCGCCAGCAGCCAGGGGAGAGCATCCTACTACGAGCAGTACTTC. This gives the protein CASSQGRASYYEQYF.

The rearrangement uses TRBV5-1 and TRBJ2-5; D is uncertain. Per the germline V gene, CDR1 is SGHRS and CDR2 is YFSETQ. V lost 4 bases and J 5 bases, leaving 12 bases between the germline ends. The CDR3 totals 13 residues. The CDR3 sequence is CASSPLADETQYF. As DNA, the CDR3 is TGCGCCAGCAGCCCCTTGGCGGATGAGACCCAGTACTTC.

The rearrangement uses TRBV6-6 and TRBJ1-3, with D uncertain. V was clipped by 6 bases and J by 2 bases, with 11 bases between them. This CDR3 has 14 amino acids. Germline lookup yields CDR1 MNHNY and CDR2 SVGAGI (reference sequence). Here the CDR3 DNA reads TGTGCCAGCAGCTTCGGAGGACCTGGAAACACCATATATTTT. Translating gives CASSFGGPGNTIYF.

This sequence joins TRBV14 and TRBJ2-6; D is uncertain. Germline V CDR1 and CDR2: SGHDN, FVKESK. Trimming left V 6 bases short and J 0 bases short, with 12 bases between. The CDR3 has 16 amino acids. CDR3 DNA sequence: TGTGCCAGCAGAGAGCAGTCTAGCTCTGGGGCCAACGTCCTGACTTTC. It translates to CASREQSSSGANVLTF.

CDR3 DNA sequence: TGTGCCAGCAGCTCGGGACAGAGAGCCTACGAGCAGTACTTC. This encodes CASSSGQRAYEQYF. This sequence joins TRBV7-2 and TRBJ2-7; 7 bases line up with TRBD1. Germline CDR1 SGHTA, CDR2 FQGNSA. The CDR3 totals 14 residues. V lost 4 bases to trimming and J lost 2 bases; unmatched junction nucleotides: 5.

V usage is TRBV7-9 and J usage is TRBJ1-5; D is perhaps TRBD1 (5 bases). The CDR3 consists of 17 residues. The V and J ends lost 0 bases and 0 bases respectively, with 12 bases between them. Germline lookup yields CDR1 SEHNR and CDR2 FQNEAQ (reference sequence). CDR3 nucleotides: TGTGCCAGCAGCTTAGCGACAGAGCATTATAGCAATCAGCCCCAGCATTTT. This translates into CASSLATEHYSNQPQHF.

This chain uses TRBV4-3 with TRBJ1-4, with D possibly TRBD1 on 5 matching bases. Germline loops: CDR1 LGHNA, CDR2 YSLEER. The ends were cut back, 3 bases at V and 3 bases at J, with 8 bases in the middle. The CDR3 has 14 amino acids. CDR3 loop: CASSQIGANEKLFF. The DNA of the CDR3 is TGCGCCAGCAGCCAGATAGGGGCTAATGAAAAACTGTTTTTT.

This chain joins TRBV29-1 and TRBJ2-2, with D possibly matching TRBD2 (6 bases). V was shortened by 3 bases and J by 1 base, with 6 bases between the two germline ends. Germline-derived CDR1 and CDR2 are SQVTM and ANQGSEA. The CDR3 consists of 13 residues. The CDR3 bases are TGCAGCGTTGACGGGAGGAACACCGGGGAGCTGTTTTTT. As protein: CSVDGRNTGELFF.

This clone was recorded a few times. The chain recombines TRBV27 with TRBJ1-1, with 10 bases that match TRBD1. Losses at the gene ends were 4 bases for V and 4 bases for J; bases not matched to a gene: 9. Germline-derived CDR1 and CDR2 are MNHEY and SMNVEV (reference sequence). The CDR3 loop spans 16 amino acids. The CDR3 reads CASSSRDRGPSTEAFF. The CDR3 DNA reads TGTGCCAGCAGTTCCCGGGACAGGGGACCGAGCACTGAAGCTTTCTTT.

The rearrangement uses TRBV4-3 and TRBJ2-3; 8 bases align to TRBD2. This CDR3 is built from 18 residues. The ends lost 0 bases at V and 4 bases at J; junction bases unmatched: 12. From germline, CDR1 is LGHNA and CDR2 YSLEER. CDR3 residues: CASSQDLAGGPVADTQYF. DNA for the CDR3: TGCGCCAGCAGCCAAGATCTTGCGGGGGGTCCCGTTGCAGATACGCAGTATTTT.

The rearrangement links TRBV7-9 to TRBJ2-4; a weak D match, TRBD1 (6 bases). The CDR3 consists of 15 residues. Germline loops: CDR1 SEHNR, CDR2 FQNEAQ (reference sequence). The V end lost 5 bases, the J end lost 1 base, and 12 bases lay between the germline ends. This CDR3 is CASSRQEMAKNIQYF. DNA of the CDR3: TGTGCCAGCAGCCGACAGGAGATGGCCAAAAACATTCAGTACTTC.

This clone is a singleton in its sample. The chain has TRBV4-2 and TRBJ1-1, with no clear D. This CDR3 is 15 amino acids long. Trimming took off 1 base at V and 2 bases at J, with 11 bases between the two ends. The germline V gene encodes CDR1 LGHNA and CDR2 YNFKEQ. The DNA for the CDR3 is TGTGCCAGCAGCCAAGGGGCCGGCGAAAACACTGAAGCTTTCTTT. It codes for CASSQGAGENTEAFF.

This chain links TRBV28 with TRBJ2-6; D possibly corresponds to TRBD2 (5 bases). The CDR3 is 12 residues long. Looked up from germline, CDR1 is MDHEN and CDR2 is SYDVKM. The ends were cut back, 5 bases at V and 7 bases at J, with 6 bases in the middle. The CDR3 spells CASSPSANVLTF. Here the CDR3 DNA reads TGTGCCAGCAGTCCTAGCGCCAACGTCCTGACTTTC. The full variable domain, rest sourced from reference TRBV28 and TRBJ2-6, is DVKVTQSSRYLVKRTGEKVFLECVQDMDHENMFWYRQDPGLGLRLIYFSYDVKMKEKGDIPEGYSVSREKKERFSLILESASTNQTSMYLCASSPSANVLTFGAGSRLTVL.

The gene calls are TRBV25-1 and TRBJ1-6, with 7 bases aligning to TRBD1. The CDR3 is 14 amino acids. Germline CDR1 reads MGHDK; CDR2 reads SYGVNS. V trimming: 4 bases; J trimming: 7 bases; junction bases outside the gene matches: 4. CDR3 protein: CASSVDRDNSPLHF. CDR3 sequence (DNA): TGTGCCAGCAGTGTCGACAGGGACAATTCACCCCTCCACTTT.

V gene TRBV4-1 combines with J gene TRBJ1-2; D might be TRBD1 (5 bases). The germline V gene has CDR1 MGHRA and CDR2 YSYEKL. Trimming stripped 1 base from V and 4 bases from J, with 10 bases between. CDR3 size: 14 residues. The DNA of the CDR3 is TGCGCCAGCAGCCAAGCGTTGGGGGGCTATGGCTACACCTTC. It codes for CASSQALGGYGYTF.

J is TRBJ1-4 and V is TRBV6-5, with TRBD1 as a possible D gene (6 bases). Germline assignment: CDR1 MNHEY and CDR2 SVGAGI. This CDR3 comprises 15 residues. V was clipped by 0 bases and J by 7 bases, with 12 bases between them. The CDR3 reads CASSYSPGVGEKLFF. The CDR3 bases are TGTGCCAGCAGTTACTCCCCAGGGGTGGGTGAAAAACTGTTTTTT.